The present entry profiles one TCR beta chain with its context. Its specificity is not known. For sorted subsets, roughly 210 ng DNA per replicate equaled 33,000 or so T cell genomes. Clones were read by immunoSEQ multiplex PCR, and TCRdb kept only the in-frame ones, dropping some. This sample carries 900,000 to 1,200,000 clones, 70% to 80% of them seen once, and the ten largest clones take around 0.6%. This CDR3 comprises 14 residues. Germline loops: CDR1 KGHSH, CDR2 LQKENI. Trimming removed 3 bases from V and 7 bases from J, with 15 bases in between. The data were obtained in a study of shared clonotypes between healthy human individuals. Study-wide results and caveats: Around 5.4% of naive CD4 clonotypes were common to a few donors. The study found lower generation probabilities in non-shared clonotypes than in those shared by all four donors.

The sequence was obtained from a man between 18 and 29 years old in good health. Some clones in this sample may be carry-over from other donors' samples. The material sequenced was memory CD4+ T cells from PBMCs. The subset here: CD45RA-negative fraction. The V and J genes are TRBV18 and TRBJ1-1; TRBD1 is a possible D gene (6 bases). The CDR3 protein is CASSPLTQGIEAFF. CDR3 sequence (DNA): TGTGCCAGCTCACCTTTGACACAGGGAATTGAAGCTTTCTTT. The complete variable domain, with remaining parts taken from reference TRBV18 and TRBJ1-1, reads NAGVMQNPRHLVRRRGQEARLRCSPMKGHSHVYWYRQLPEEGLKFMVYLQKENIIDESGMPKERFSAEFPKEGPSILRIQQVVRGDSAAYFCASSPLTQGIEAFFGQGTRLTVV.